The present T cell receptor beta chain was sequenced within a study of metastatic and nonmetastatic thyroid tumors. V was trimmed by 6 bases and J by 6 bases, leaving 17 bases between them. Germline V lookup: CDR1 GTSNPN, CDR2 SVGIG (reference sequence). There are 13 residues in the CDR3. General study results and limits: Across blood and tumor, TCR beta diversity in malignant thyroid tumors was reportedly significantly higher than in benign nodules.

TCRdb re-processed the PCR reads through MiXCR. The table lists approximately 40,000 clones, around 10% of them singletons. Each patient went into thyroid surgery without having received any treatment. In regard to this clone: The target antigen is unknown.

This rearrangement joins TRBV30 to TRBJ1-2; D perhaps matches TRBD1 (5 bases). This receptor was identified in a female donor with papillary thyroid cancer or a benign thyroid nodule (not recorded which). Some clones in this sample may be carry-over from other donors' samples. Specimen: blood. CDR3 region: CACRLGRSDGYTF. The CDR3 DNA follows: TGTGCCTGCCGTCTGGGGCGGTCCGATGGCTACACCTTC. Full variable domain (outside the CDR3, taken from reference TRBV30 and TRBJ1-2): SQTIHQWPATLVQPVGSPLSLECTVEGTSNPNLYWYRQAAGRGLQLLFYSVGIGQISSEVPQNLSASRPQDRQFILSSKKLLLSDSGFYLCACRLGRSDGYTFGSGTRLTVV.